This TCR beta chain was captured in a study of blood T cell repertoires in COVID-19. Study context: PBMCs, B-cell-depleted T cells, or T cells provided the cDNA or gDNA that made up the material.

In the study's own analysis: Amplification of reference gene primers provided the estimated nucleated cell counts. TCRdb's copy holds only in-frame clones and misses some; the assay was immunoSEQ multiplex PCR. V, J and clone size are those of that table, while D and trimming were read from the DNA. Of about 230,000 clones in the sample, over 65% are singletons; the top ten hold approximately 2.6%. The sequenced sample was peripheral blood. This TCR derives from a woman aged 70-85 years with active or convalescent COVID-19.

Here the CDR3 DNA reads TGTGCCAGCACAGGGGGTGCCTTAGATAACTATGGCTACACCTTC. This gives the protein CASTGGALDNYGYTF. V usage is TRBV6-5 and J usage is TRBJ1-2; 7 bases match TRBD1. The CDR3 is 15 residues long. The ends lost 7 bases at V and 1 base at J; junction bases unmatched: 9. The germline gives CDR1 MNHEY, CDR2 SVGAGI.